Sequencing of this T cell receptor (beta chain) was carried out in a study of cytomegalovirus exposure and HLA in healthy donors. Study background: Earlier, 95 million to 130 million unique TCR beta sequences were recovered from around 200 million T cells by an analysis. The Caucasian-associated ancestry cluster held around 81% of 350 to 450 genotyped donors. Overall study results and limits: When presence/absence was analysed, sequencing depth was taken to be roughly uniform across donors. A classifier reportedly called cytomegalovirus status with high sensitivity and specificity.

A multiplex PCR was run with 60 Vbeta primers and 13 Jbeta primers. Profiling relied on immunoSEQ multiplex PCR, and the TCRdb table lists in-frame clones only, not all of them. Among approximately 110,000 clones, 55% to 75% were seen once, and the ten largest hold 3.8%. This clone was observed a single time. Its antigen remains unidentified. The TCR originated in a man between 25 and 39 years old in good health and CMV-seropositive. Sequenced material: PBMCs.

This chain's CDR3 is CASSEGGGVTEAFF. In DNA, the CDR3 is TGTGCCAGCAGTGAAGGTGGGGGGGTAACTGAAGCTTTCTTT. V gene TRBV6-1 combines with J gene TRBJ1-1; the D gene is possibly TRBD1 (5 bases). The CDR3 totals 14 residues. Germline V CDR1 and CDR2: MNHNS, SASEGT. With 1 base removed from V and 5 bases from J, the gap between germline ends came to 11 bases.